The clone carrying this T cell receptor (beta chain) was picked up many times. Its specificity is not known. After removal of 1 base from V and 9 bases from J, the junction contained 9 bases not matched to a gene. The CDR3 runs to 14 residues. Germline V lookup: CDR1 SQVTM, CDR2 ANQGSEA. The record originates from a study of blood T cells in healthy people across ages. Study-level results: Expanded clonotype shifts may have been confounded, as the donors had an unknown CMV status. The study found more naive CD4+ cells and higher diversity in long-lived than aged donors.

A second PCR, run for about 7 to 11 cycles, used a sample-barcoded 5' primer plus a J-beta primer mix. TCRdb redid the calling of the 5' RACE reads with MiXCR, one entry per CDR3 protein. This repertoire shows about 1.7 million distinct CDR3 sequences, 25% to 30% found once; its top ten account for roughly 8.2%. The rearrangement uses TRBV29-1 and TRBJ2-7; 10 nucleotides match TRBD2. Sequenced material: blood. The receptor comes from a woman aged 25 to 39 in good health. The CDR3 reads CSVEVPSGSRVQYF. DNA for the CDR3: TGCAGCGTTGAAGTCCCTAGCGGGAGTAGAGTGCAGTACTTC.